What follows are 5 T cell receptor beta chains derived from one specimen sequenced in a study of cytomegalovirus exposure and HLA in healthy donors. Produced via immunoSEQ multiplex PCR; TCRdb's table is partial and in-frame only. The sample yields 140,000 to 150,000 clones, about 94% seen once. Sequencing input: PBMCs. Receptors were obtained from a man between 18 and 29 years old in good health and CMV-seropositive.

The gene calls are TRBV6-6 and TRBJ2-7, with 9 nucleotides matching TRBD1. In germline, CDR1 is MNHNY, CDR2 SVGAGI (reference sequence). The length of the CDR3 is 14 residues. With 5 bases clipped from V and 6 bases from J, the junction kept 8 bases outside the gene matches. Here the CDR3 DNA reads TGTGCCAGCAGTAGGGGGACAGGGAACGGCGAGCAGTACTTC. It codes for CASSRGTGNGEQYF.

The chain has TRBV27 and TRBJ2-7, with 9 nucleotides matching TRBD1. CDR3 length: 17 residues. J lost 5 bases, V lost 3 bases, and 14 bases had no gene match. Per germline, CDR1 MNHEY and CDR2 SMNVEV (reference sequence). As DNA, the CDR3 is TGTGCCAGCAGTTTGAGCTTGGTTGCGGGACAGGGCGACGAGCAGTACTTC. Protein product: CASSLSLVAGQGDEQYF.

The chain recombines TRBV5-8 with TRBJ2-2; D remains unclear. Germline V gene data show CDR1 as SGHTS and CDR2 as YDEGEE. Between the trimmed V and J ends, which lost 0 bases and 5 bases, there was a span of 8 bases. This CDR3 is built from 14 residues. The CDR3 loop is CASSLGSLTGELFF. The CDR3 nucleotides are TGTGCCAGCAGCTTGGGTAGTCTGACCGGGGAGCTGTTTTTT.

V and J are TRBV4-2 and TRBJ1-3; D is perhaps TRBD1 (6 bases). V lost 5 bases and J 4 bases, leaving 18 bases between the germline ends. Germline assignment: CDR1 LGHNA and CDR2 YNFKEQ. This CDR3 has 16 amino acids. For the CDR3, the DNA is TGTGCCAGCAGCGACGTAGCGTGGGGGCACGGAAACACCATATATTTT. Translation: CASSDVAWGHGNTIYF.

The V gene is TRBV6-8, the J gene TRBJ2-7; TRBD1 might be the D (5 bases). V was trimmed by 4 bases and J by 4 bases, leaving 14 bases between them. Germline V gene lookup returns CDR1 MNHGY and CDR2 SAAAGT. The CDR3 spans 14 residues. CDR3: CASSSRQGAYEQYF. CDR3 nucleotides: TGTGCCAGCAGTTCTCGGCAGGGTGCTTACGAGCAGTACTTC.